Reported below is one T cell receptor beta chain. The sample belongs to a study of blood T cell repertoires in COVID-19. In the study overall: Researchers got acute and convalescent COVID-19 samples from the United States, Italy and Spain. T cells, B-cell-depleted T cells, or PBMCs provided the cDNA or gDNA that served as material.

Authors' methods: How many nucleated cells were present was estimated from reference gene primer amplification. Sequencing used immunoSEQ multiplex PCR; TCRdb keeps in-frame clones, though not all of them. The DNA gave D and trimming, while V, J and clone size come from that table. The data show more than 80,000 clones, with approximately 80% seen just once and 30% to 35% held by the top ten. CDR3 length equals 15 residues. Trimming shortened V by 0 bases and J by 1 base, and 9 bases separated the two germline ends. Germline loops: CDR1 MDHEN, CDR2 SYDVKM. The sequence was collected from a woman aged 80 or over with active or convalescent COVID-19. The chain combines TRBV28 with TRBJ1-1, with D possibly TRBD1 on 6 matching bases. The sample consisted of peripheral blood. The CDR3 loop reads CASSLWGAENTEAFF. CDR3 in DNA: TGTGCCAGCAGTTTATGGGGGGCCGAGAACACTGAAGCTTTCTTT.